This TCR beta chain was sequenced during a study of shared clonotypes between healthy human individuals. Some clones are missing from TCRdb's copy, which holds only in-frame ones; the method was immunoSEQ multiplex PCR. This sample carries a few million clones, under 97% of them seen once, and the ten largest clones take roughly 0.13%. CDR3 length: 14 amino acids. The germline V and J ends were trimmed by 3 bases and 5 bases, with 13 bases remaining between them. Germline V lookup: CDR1 MNHEY, CDR2 SMNVEV (reference sequence). This rearrangement joins TRBV27 to TRBJ2-5, with TRBD2 as a possible D gene (6 bases). This receptor was identified in a man between 18 and 35 years old in good health. Sample: naive CD4+ T cells sorted from blood. Subset in this sample: CD45RA+ positively selected. This CDR3 reads CASSLGGGVETQYF. For the CDR3, the DNA is TGTGCCAGCAGTTTGGGGGGAGGCGTGGAGACCCAGTACTTC.